The next 15 T cell receptor beta chains were all read from a single sample in a study of patients and donors after allogeneic stem cell transplantation (TCRdb year 2020). The library was produced with RT-PCR. TCRdb names NextSeq 550 as the instrument used. TCRdb reprocessing: public reads trimmed at Q25 with fastp, clones called with MiXCR, in-frame beta chains kept. Each entry merges the rows of one CDR3 protein and shows their most common DNA and genes. For this sample there are about a million distinct CDR3 sequences; about a sixth appear just once. Together, the top ten hold around 6% of the sample. The sequencing sample was made of blood, either unsorted or a sorted T cell fraction (not recorded which). The origin of the receptors is a human donor who was either an allogeneic HSCT recipient or a stem cell or donor lymphocyte infusion donor (not recorded which). It is not recorded whose cells these are; they may come from a transplant donor.

A few counts support this clonotype. The chain combines TRBV6-1 with TRBJ2-1; D is possibly TRBD2 (5 bases). V was clipped by 6 bases and J by 5 bases, with 17 bases between them. In germline, CDR1 is MNHNS, CDR2 SASEGT. The CDR3 has 15 residues. CDR3 in amino acids: CASSSPRTGDNEQFF. DNA for the CDR3: TGTGCCAGCAGCTCACCGAGGACTGGAGACAATGAGCAGTTCTTC.

V and J are TRBV2 and TRBJ2-7; D ambiguous. Trimming removed 7 bases at V and 6 bases at J, with 13 bases between. The CDR3 contains 12 residues. Germline V gene lookup returns CDR1 SNHLY and CDR2 FYNNEI. The CDR3 DNA sequence: TGTGCCAGCAAGGGATTTCTTGCCGAGCAGTACTTC. Amino acids: CASKGFLAEQYF.

This clonotype was seen a handful of times. The chain is built from TRBV6-2 or TRBV6-3 and TRBJ2-7; D may be TRBD1 (5 bases). The CDR3 runs to 15 residues. CDR1 and CDR2 from the germline V gene are MNHEY and SVGEGT. Between the trimmed V and J ends, which lost 4 bases and 2 bases, there was a span of 15 bases. CDR3 bases: TGTGCCAGCAGTTCTCAAGGGGCGTTCCCCTACGAGCAGTACTTC. Amino acid sequence: CASSSQGAFPYEQYF.

V usage is TRBV4-3 and J usage is TRBJ2-7; the D is unclear. The CDR3 runs to 15 residues. The V end lost 1 base, the J end lost 7 bases, and 17 bases lay between the germline ends. Per the germline V gene, CDR1 is LGHNA and CDR2 is YSLEER. This chain's CDR3 is CASSQGTSPRNEQYF. The CDR3 DNA sequence: TGCGCCAGCAGCCAAGGCACCTCCCCTAGAAATGAGCAGTACTTC.

This clonotype was detected a few times. The genes are TRBV7-2 and TRBJ2-2; TRBD1 matches 7 bases. CDR1 and CDR2 (germline): SGHTA, FQGNSA. This CDR3 comprises 17 residues. The junction had 9 bases not matched to a gene; V was cut back by 5 bases and J by 0 bases. The CDR3 nucleotides read TGTGCCAGCAGCGCGCCTAGGGGGCCCGCGAACACCGGGGAGCTGTTTTTT. Translated, it gives CASSAPRGPANTGELFF.

The gene calls are TRBV6-2 or TRBV6-3 and TRBJ1-3; D perhaps matches TRBD1 (6 bases). Germline CDR1 and CDR2: MNHEY and SVGEGT. The length of the CDR3 is 16 residues. The ends were cut back, 6 bases at V and 7 bases at J, with 22 bases in the middle. CDR3 region: CASSNASRGQRNTIYF. The CDR3 DNA reads TGTGCCAGCAGCAACGCATCCCGGGGGCAGAGGAACACCATATATTTT.

The J gene is TRBJ2-1, the V gene TRBV15; TRBD2 matches at 13 bases. The V gene's germline CDR1 is LNHNV and CDR2 YYDKDF (reference sequence). V lost 0 bases and J lost 7; bases outside the gene matches: 15. The CDR3 is 20 residues long. CDR3 loop: CATSRDPRLAGGTLNNEQFF. CDR3 nucleotide sequence: TGTGCCACCAGCAGAGATCCGAGACTAGCGGGAGGTACCCTTAATAATGAGCAGTTCTTC.

The chain recombines TRBV18 with TRBJ2-1; D perhaps matches TRBD2 (6 bases). With 3 bases removed from V and 5 bases from J, the gap between germline ends came to 14 bases. Germline V lookup: CDR1 KGHSH, CDR2 LQKENI. This CDR3 has 15 amino acids. The CDR3: CASSPGVGGNNEQFF. In DNA form, the CDR3 reads TGTGCCAGCTCACCCGGAGTGGGGGGAAACAATGAGCAGTTCTTC.

The chain carries TRBV2 and TRBJ1-1, with D possibly being TRBD1 (5 bases). The germline gives CDR1 SNHLY, CDR2 FYNNEI. V lost 3 bases, J lost 12 bases, and 17 bases lay in between. The CDR3 spans 13 residues. CDR3 residues: CASSDEGRLLPFF. The CDR3, as DNA: TGTGCCAGCAGTGACGAGGGACGCCTCTTGCCTTTCTTT.

This clonotype was observed a handful of times. The rearrangement uses TRBV4-3 and TRBJ1-5; D gene unclear. Trimming left V 3 bases short and J 0 bases short, with 3 bases between. The CDR3 has 13 amino acids. Germline CDR1 is LGHNA and CDR2 is YSLEER. The chain's CDR3 is CASSQNSNQPQHF. The DNA for the CDR3 is TGCGCCAGCAGCCAGAATAGCAATCAGCCCCAGCATTTT.

This clonotype was found a few times. The rearrangement joins TRBV9 to TRBJ2-7; D perhaps matches TRBD1 (6 bases). CDR3 length: 15 residues. Germline V gene data show CDR1 as SGDLS and CDR2 as YYNGEE. Trimming removed 4 bases from V and 3 bases from J, with 17 bases in between. CDR3: CASSPKGTGFYEQYF. Here the CDR3 DNA reads TGTGCCAGCAGCCCAAAAGGTACAGGGTTCTACGAGCAGTACTTC.

CDR3 region: CASSQGTSYTDTQYF. As DNA, the CDR3 is TGCGCCAGCAGCCAAGGGACTTCATACACAGATACGCAGTATTTT. The chain employs TRBV4-1 and TRBJ2-3; tentative D call: TRBD2 (5 bases). CDR1 is MGHRA, CDR2 YSYEKL, per germline. CDR3 size: 15 residues. Trimming removed 1 base from V and 2 bases from J, with 10 bases in between.

This clonotype turned up a few times. The genes are TRBV3-1 and TRBJ2-1, with TRBD1 matching 7 bases. J lost 4 bases, V lost 5 bases, and 11 bases had no gene match. This CDR3 comprises 16 residues. Germline V gene data show CDR1 as LGHDT and CDR2 as YNNKEL (reference sequence). This CDR3 is CASSSGEGAAYNEQFF. The CDR3 DNA reads as TGTGCCAGCAGCTCTGGCGAGGGGGCGGCTTACAATGAGCAGTTCTTC.

Regarding this clonotype: At one end the junction does not follow the germline gene, possibly because of a read error. V gene TRBV20-1 combines with J gene TRBJ1-4, with a weak D call TRBD1 (6 bases). The CDR3 is 13 residues long. Germline V lookup: CDR1 DFQATT, CDR2 SNEGSKA (reference sequence). The CDR3, as DNA: TGCAGTGCCTCTATGGGGGCTAACGAAAAACTGTTTTTT. Translated, it gives CSASMGANEKLFF.

The count of this clonotype is one. The V and J genes are TRBV7-2 and TRBJ2-7; D may be TRBD1 (6 bases). The V and J ends lost 2 bases and 1 base respectively, with 12 bases between them. The CDR3 runs to 15 residues. Germline CDR1 reads SGHTA; CDR2 reads FQGNSA. The CDR3 loop is CASSLKWQGSYEQYF. The CDR3 nucleotides read TGTGCCAGCAGCTTAAAGTGGCAGGGGTCCTACGAGCAGTACTTC. The whole variable domain, remainder taken from reference TRBV7-2 and TRBJ2-7, is GAGVSQSPSNKVTEKGKDVELRCDPISGHTALYWYRQSLGQGLEFLIYFQGNSAPDKSGLPSDRFSAERTGGSVSTLTIQRTQQEDSAVYLCASSLKWQGSYEQYFGPGTRLTVT.